Listed below are T cell receptor beta chains from one sample, sequenced in a study of T-cell memory formation after mild COVID-19. TCRdb re-derived calls from the 5' RACE reads in MiXCR, one entry per CDR3 protein. In the table there are 110,000 or so distinct CDR3 sequences, over 20% of which are singletons. The sequenced material came from PBMCs or a T cell subset sorted from them (not recorded which). The receptors here all came from a man younger than 35 who had mild COVID-19 (a few samples of this study predate the infection). Cell type and time point are not known. The CDR3 runs from the conserved cysteine through the conserved F or W. Clone sizes are given selectively: once, few, many, or a class where the clone is expanded.

V: TRBV18
size: .
length: 14
J: TRBJ2-1
CDR3: CASSHVDRYNEQFF

V: TRBV6-2/TRBV6-3
size: .
length: 14
J: TRBJ2-1
CDR3: CATGGGSSYNEQFF

V: TRBV6-2/TRBV6-3
size: few
length: 13
J: TRBJ1-1
CDR3: CASSYPGSTEAFF

V: TRBV29-1
size: .
length: 14
J: TRBJ2-1
CDR3: CSVPGGSLGNEQFF

V: TRBV5-1
size: few
length: 15
J: TRBJ2-1
CDR3: CASGEGLAAYNEQFF

V: TRBV7-9
size: .
length: 12
J: TRBJ1-4
CDR3: CASSFVPGKLFF

V: TRBV20-1
size: .
length: 15
J: TRBJ1-4
CDR3: CSAPQGARSREKLFF

V: TRBV6-5
size: .
length: 14
J: TRBJ2-5
CDR3: CASSTGTAQETQYF

V: TRBV29-1
size: .
length: 12
J: TRBJ1-1
CDR3: CSVSAGNTEAFF

V: TRBV4-1
size: few
length: 21
J: TRBJ1-3
CDR3: CASSQVSSELGPDSAGNTIYF

V: TRBV4-1
size: .
length: 15
J: TRBJ2-1
CDR3: CASSPSAYSYNEQFF

V: TRBV28
size: .
length: 15
J: TRBJ2-3
CDR3: CASSLLAGRMDTQYF

V: TRBV5-1
size: .
length: 17
J: TRBJ2-1
CDR3: CASSLILGGWPRNEQFF

V: TRBV28
size: .
length: 13
J: TRBJ1-5
CDR3: CASSPGDNQPQHF

V: TRBV7-9
size: few
length: 11
J: TRBJ1-1
CDR3: CASSPSGKTFF

V: TRBV7-9
size: .
length: 13
J: TRBJ1-2
CDR3: CASSPSGDRGYTF

V: TRBV2
size: few
length: 14
J: TRBJ2-2
CDR3: CASSGDGYTGELFF

V: TRBV6-2/TRBV6-3
size: .
length: 21
J: TRBJ2-3
CDR3: CASSYEWEGRAGGRSTDTQYF

V: TRBV7-2
size: .
length: 12
J: TRBJ2-1
CDR3: CASSPDTPEQFF

V: TRBV5-8
size: few
length: 15
J: TRBJ2-1
CDR3: CASSLGLLLYNEQFF

V: TRBV9
size: .
length: 12
J: TRBJ2-5
CDR3: CASSVEQETQYF

V: TRBV30
size: few
length: 16
J: TRBJ2-5
CDR3: CAWSYGAGYIRETQYF

V: TRBV5-6
size: .
length: 16
J: TRBJ2-1
CDR3: CASSLAGGPSYNEQFF

V: TRBV4-1
size: few
length: 17
J: TRBJ1-4
CDR3: CASSQVEGWGRQGKLFF